The 8 T cell receptor beta chains listed next were all sequenced from one sample in a study of Ad26.COV2.S vaccination and SARS-CoV-2 variants. The repertoire was sequenced with immunoSEQ multiplex PCR; TCRdb's copy has only in-frame clones and lacks some. This sample has 330,000 or so clones, with 85% to 90% found just once. As for treatment: some 20 received Ad26.COV2.S at low or high dose, single or two shots; about 5 received placebo; per-sample allocation not given. The study sampled participants on day 63 after the first vaccine or placebo injection. The material sequenced was peripheral blood, taken in a trial of Ad26.COV2.S vaccine versus placebo. The receptors derive from a person aged 18 to 59 who received the Ad26.COV2.S COVID-19 vaccine or a placebo.

The CDR3 region is CASSLIRDTEAFF. DNA for the CDR3: TGTGCCAGCAGTTTAATCCGGGACACTGAAGCTTTCTTT. The chain combines TRBV6-5 with TRBJ1-1; no reliable D call. Trimming shortened V by 4 bases and J by 3 bases, and 9 bases separated the two germline ends. Germline CDR1 is MNHEY and CDR2 is SVGAGI. This CDR3 spans 13 amino acids.

V is TRBV12-3 or TRBV12-4 and J is TRBJ2-7; 10 positions match TRBD1. CDR3 length: 12 amino acids. J was trimmed by 7 bases and V by 7 bases; bases with no gene match: 4. CDR3 coding DNA: TGTGCCAGCAAGGGACAGGGGAAGGAGCAGTACTTC. Protein sequence: CASKGQGKEQYF.

The chain uses TRBV5-5 and TRBJ1-4; D may be TRBD1 (6 bases). Germline V CDR1 and CDR2: SGHKS, YYEKEE (reference sequence). V was trimmed by 4 bases and J by 6 bases, leaving 16 bases between them. The CDR3 loop spans 15 amino acids. The CDR3 nucleotides are TGTGCCAGCAGCATTAGGGGGAACTTTGATGAAAAACTGTTTTTT. As protein: CASSIRGNFDEKLFF.

The rearrangement uses TRBV11-2 and TRBJ2-7, with D perhaps matching TRBD1 (5 bases). Per the germline V gene, CDR1 is SGHAT and CDR2 is FQNNGV. The CDR3 loop spans 14 amino acids. Between the trimmed V and J ends, which lost 1 base and 3 bases, there was a span of 10 bases. The CDR3 loop reads CASSLGQGYYEQYV. The DNA for the CDR3 is TGTGCCAGCAGCTTAGGGCAGGGCTACTACGAGCAGTACGTC.

This clone was observed a handful of times. This chain uses TRBV20-1 with TRBJ2-1, with D perhaps TRBD1 (6 bases). The V end lost 3 bases, the J end lost 0 bases, and 12 bases lay between the germline ends. Per the germline V gene, CDR1 is DFQATT and CDR2 is SNEGSKA (reference sequence). The CDR3 loop spans 15 amino acids. CDR3 nucleotides: TGCAGTGCTAGTGACAGGATCAGCTCCTACAATGAGCAGTTCTTC. Amino acids: CSASDRISSYNEQFF.

This chain uses TRBV19 with TRBJ1-3, with a possible D match to TRBD1 (5 bases). Germline-derived CDR1 and CDR2 are LNHDA and SQIVND (reference sequence). With 7 bases removed from V and 0 bases from J, the gap between germline ends came to 10 bases. This CDR3 is built from 14 residues. Here the CDR3 reads CASTPGSSGNTIYF. DNA for the CDR3: TGTGCCAGTACGCCAGGGAGCTCTGGAAACACCATATATTTT.

J is TRBJ1-4 and V is TRBV6-5; 10 nucleotides agree with TRBD1. The V gene's germline CDR1 is MNHEY and CDR2 SVGAGI. V dropped 0 bases and J dropped 8; count of bases not matched to a gene: 6. The CDR3 contains 16 residues. For the CDR3, the DNA is TGTGCCAGCAGTTACTCGAGCGGGACAGGGGAGGAAAAACTGTTTTTT. Translation: CASSYSSGTGEEKLFF.

This chain connects TRBV6-5 to TRBJ2-3, with TRBD2 identical over 9 bases. The CDR3 is made up of 16 amino acids. Unmatched junction bases numbered 7, after V lost 3 bases and J lost 3 bases. CDR1 is MNHEY, CDR2 SVGAGI, per germline. The CDR3 DNA follows: TGTGCCAGCAGTTATACCAGCGGGGGGCCGACAGATACGCAGTATTTT. This gives the protein CASSYTSGGPTDTQYF.